This TCR beta chain appears in the sequencing data of a study of identical twins' blood T cells. Study-level points and caveats: Abundant TCRbeta CDR3s overlapped more between twins than with unrelated donors. Twins reportedly had markedly more similar V usage than unrelated donors, even among out-of-frame TCRbeta clonotypes.

Germline assignment: CDR1 KGHDR and CDR2 SFDVKD. The V and J ends lost 9 bases and 1 base respectively, with 14 bases between them. This CDR3 has 14 residues. A note on this clonotype: What it binds is unknown.

Each TCR cDNA library carried sample-specific barcodes on both ends. MiXCR, applied by TCRdb to the 5' RACE reads, yields one record per CDR3 protein. Among around 380,000 distinct CDR3 sequences listed, 28% were seen once. Three pairs of healthy female monozygous twins were the donors. Sequences were obtained from PBMCs. The chain is built from TRBV24-1 and TRBJ1-2; D is unclear. The source is a woman aged 18 to 55 in good health. The CDR3 nucleotides are TGTGCCACCTCCCCGGCAGGACTTAACTATGGCTACACCTTC. Translation: CATSPAGLNYGYTF.